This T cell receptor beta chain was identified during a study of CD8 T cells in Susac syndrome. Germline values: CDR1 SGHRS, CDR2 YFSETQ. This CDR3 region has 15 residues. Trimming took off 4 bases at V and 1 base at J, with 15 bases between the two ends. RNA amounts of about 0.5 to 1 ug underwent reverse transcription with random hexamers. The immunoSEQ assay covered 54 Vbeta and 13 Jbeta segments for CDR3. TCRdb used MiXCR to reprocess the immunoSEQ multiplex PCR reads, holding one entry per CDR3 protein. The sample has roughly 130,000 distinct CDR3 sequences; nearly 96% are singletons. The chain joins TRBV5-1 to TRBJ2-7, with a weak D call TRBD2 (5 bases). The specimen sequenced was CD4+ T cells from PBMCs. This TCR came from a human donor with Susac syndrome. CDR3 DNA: TGCGCCAGCAGCCCCGGTGGAGGTTGGTCCTACGAGCAGTACTTC. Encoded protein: CASSPGGGWSYEQYF.